The TCR beta chain under discussion was sequenced for a study of T-cell memory formation after mild COVID-19. The CDR3 is made up of 15 amino acids. Germline V gene lookup returns CDR1 SGHDT and CDR2 YYEEEE. The V and J ends lost 1 base and 5 bases, in that order; junction bases with no gene match: 7. MiXCR, run by TCRdb on the 5' RACE reads, gives a single entry per CDR3 protein. The sample lists about 470,000 distinct CDR3 sequences, 15% to 20% occurring once. The V gene is TRBV5-6, the J gene TRBJ2-5, with 8 nucleotides matching TRBD1. What was sequenced was PBMCs or a T cell subset sorted from them (not recorded which). This clonotype was obtained from an adult woman who had mild COVID-19 (a few samples of this study predate the infection). Cell type and time point are not known. The CDR3 loop is CASSLFYRDRETQYF. The CDR3 nucleotides read TGTGCCAGCAGCTTGTTTTACAGGGACAGGGAGACCCAGTACTTC.